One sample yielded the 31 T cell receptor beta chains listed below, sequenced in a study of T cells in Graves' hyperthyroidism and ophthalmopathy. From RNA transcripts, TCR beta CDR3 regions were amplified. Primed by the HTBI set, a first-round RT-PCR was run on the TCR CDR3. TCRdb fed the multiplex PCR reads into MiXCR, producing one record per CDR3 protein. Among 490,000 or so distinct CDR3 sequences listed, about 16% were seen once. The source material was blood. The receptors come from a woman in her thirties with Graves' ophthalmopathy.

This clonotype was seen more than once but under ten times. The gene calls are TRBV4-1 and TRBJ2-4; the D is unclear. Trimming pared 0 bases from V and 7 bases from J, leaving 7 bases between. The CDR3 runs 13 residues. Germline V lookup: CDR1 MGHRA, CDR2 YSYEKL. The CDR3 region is CASSQDLDNIQYF. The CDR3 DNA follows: TGCGCCAGCAGCCAAGATCTGGACAACATTCAGTACTTC.

The CDR3 DNA reads TGTGCCAGCTTCACCCTGACAGGGGACTTAGTCCACGAGCAGTACTTC. Encoded protein: CASFTLTGDLVHEQYF. V is TRBV27 and J is TRBJ2-7, with TRBD1 identical over 8 bases. The CDR3 sequence is 16 residues long. CDR1 MNHEY and CDR2 SMNVEV come from the germline V gene (reference sequence). V dropped 8 bases and J dropped 5; count of bases not matched to a gene: 17.

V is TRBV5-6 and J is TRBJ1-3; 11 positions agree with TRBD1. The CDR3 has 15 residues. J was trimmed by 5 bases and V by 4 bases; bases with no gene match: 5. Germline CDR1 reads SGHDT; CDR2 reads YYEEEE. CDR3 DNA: TGTGCCAGCAGCCTGGGACAGGGGGGAAGAAACACCATATATTTT. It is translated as CASSLGQGGRNTIYF.

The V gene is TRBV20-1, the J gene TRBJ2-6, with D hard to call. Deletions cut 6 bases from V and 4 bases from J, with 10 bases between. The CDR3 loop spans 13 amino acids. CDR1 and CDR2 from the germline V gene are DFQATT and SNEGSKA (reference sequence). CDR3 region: CSAPSPGANVLTF. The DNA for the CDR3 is TGCAGTGCCCCTTCCCCCGGGGCCAACGTCCTGACTTTC.

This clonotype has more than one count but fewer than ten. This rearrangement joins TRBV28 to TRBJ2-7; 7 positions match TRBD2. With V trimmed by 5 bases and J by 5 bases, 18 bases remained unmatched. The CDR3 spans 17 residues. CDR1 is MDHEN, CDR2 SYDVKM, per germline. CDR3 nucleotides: TGTGCCAGCAGTCCAGAGAGATTCGGAGCGGGAACGGACGAGCAGTACTTC. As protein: CASSPERFGAGTDEQYF. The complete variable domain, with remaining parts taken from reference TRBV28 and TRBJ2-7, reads DVKVTQSSRYLVKRTGEKVFLECVQDMDHENMFWYRQDPGLGLRLIYFSYDVKMKEKGDIPEGYSVSREKKERFSLILESASTNQTSMYLCASSPERFGAGTDEQYFGPGTRLTVT.

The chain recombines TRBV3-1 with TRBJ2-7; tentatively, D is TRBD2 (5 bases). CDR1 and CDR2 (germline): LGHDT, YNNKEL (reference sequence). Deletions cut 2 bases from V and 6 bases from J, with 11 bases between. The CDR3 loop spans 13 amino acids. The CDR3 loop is CASSQSGVSEQYF. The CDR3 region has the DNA TGTGCCAGCAGCCAATCCGGGGTGAGCGAGCAGTACTTC.

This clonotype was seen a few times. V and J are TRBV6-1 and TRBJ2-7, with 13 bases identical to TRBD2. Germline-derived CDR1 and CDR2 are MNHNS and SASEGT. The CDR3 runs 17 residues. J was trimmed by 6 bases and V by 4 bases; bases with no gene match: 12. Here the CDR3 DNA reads TGTGCCAGCAGTGTCCGAGGCACCGGGACTAGCGGGACCGAGCAGTACTTC. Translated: CASSVRGTGTSGTEQYF.

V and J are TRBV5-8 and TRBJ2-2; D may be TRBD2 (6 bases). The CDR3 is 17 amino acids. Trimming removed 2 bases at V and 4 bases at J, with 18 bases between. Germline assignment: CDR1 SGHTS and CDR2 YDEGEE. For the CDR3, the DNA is TGTGCCAGCAGCTTTATTGCCGGGACTCGCTTCACCGGGGAGCTGTTTTTT. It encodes CASSFIAGTRFTGELFF.

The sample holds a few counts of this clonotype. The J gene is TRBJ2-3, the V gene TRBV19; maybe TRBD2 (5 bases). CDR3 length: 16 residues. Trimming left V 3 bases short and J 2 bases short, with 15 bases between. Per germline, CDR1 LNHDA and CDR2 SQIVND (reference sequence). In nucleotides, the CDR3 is TGTGCCAGTAGTATTCCCGGGATTCCCTCCACAGATACGCAGTATTTT. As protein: CASSIPGIPSTDTQYF. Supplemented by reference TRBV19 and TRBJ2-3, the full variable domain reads DGGITQSPKYLFRKEGQNVTLSCEQNLNHDAMYWYRQDPGQGLRLIYYSQIVNDFQKGDIAEGYSVSREKKESFPLTVTSAQKNPTAFYLCASSIPGIPSTDTQYFGPGTRLTVL.

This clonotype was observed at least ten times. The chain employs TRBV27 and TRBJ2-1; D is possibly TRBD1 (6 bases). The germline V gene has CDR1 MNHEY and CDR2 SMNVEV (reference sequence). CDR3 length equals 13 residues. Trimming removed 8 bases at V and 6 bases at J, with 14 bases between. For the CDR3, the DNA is TGTGCCAGCCGCTTCAGGGGTCCCAATGAGCAGTTCTTC. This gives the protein CASRFRGPNEQFF.

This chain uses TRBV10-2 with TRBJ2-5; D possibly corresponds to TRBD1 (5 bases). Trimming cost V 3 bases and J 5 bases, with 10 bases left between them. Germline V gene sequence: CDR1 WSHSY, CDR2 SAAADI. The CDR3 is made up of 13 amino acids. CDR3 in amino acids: CASSEQVGETQYF. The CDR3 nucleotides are TGCGCCAGCAGTGAACAGGTTGGGGAGACCCAGTACTTC.

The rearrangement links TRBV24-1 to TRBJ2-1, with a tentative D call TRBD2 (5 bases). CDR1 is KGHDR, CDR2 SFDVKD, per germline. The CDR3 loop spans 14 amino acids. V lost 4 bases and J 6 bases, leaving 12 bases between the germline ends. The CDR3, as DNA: TGTGCCACCAGTGACCCAGATGGACTCAATGAGCAGTTCTTC. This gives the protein CATSDPDGLNEQFF.

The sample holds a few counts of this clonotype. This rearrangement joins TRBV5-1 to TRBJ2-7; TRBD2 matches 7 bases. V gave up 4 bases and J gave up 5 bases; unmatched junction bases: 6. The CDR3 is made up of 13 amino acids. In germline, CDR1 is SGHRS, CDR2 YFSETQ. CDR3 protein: CASSRSGPDEQYF. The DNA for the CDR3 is TGCGCCAGCAGCCGTAGCGGGCCAGACGAGCAGTACTTC.

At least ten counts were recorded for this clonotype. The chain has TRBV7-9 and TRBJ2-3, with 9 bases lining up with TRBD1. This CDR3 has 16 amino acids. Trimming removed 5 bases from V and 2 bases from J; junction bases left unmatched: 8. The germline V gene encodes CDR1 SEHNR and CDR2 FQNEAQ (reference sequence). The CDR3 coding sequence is TGTGCCAGCAGCCCCTGGACAGGGGTGACCACAGATACGCAGTATTTT. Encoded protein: CASSPWTGVTTDTQYF.

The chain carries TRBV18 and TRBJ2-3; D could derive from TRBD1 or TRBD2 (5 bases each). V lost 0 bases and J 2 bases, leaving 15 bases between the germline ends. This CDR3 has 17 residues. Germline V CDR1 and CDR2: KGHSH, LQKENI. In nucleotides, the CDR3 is TGTGCCAGCTCACCACCGGGGGAGATTCCCTACACAGATACGCAGTATTTT. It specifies CASSPPGEIPYTDTQYF.

The CDR3 protein is CASSQFRTGVFSGNTIYF. CDR3 sequence (DNA): TGCGCCAGCAGCCAATTTCGGACAGGGGTTTTCTCTGGAAACACCATATATTTT. The chain employs TRBV4-1 and TRBJ1-3; 9 nucleotides agree with TRBD1. The ends lost 2 bases at V and 0 bases at J; junction bases unmatched: 8. This CDR3 region has 18 residues. Germline values: CDR1 MGHRA, CDR2 YSYEKL.

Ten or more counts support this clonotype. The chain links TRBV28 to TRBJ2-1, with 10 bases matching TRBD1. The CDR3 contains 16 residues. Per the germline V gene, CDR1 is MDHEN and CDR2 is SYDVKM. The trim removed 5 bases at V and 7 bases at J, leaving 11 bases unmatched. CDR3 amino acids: CASSALTGGANNEQFF. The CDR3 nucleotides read TGTGCCAGCAGTGCCTTGACAGGGGGCGCGAATAATGAGCAGTTCTTC.

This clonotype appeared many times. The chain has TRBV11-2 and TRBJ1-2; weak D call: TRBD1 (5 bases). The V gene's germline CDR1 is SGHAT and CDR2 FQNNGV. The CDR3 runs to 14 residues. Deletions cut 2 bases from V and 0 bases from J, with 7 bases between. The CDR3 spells CASSLQGANYGYTF. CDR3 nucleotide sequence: TGTGCCAGCAGCTTACAGGGAGCTAACTATGGCTACACCTTC.

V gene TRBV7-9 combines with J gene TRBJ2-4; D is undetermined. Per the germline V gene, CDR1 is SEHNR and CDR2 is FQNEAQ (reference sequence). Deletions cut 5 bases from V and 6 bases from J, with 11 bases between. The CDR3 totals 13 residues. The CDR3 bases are TGTGCCAGCAGCCTCGAACCAGGAAACATTCAGTACTTC. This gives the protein CASSLEPGNIQYF.

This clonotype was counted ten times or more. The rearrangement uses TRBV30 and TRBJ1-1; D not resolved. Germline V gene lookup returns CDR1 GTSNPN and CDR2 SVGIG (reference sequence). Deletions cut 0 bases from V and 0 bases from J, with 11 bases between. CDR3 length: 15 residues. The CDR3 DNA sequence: TGTGCCTGGAGTGTAATGGGCAGGATGAACACTGAAGCTTTCTTT. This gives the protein CAWSVMGRMNTEAFF.

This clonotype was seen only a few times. The CDR3 DNA sequence: TGTGCCAGCAGCCCCCGGACAGGGGGCTACTATGGCTACACCTTC. Its translation is CASSPRTGGYYGYTF. The chain couples TRBV5-8 to TRBJ1-2, with 11 bases lining up with TRBD1. The V gene's germline CDR1 is SGHTS and CDR2 YDEGEE. The CDR3 sequence is 15 residues long. V lost 4 bases and J lost 3; bases outside the gene matches: 5.

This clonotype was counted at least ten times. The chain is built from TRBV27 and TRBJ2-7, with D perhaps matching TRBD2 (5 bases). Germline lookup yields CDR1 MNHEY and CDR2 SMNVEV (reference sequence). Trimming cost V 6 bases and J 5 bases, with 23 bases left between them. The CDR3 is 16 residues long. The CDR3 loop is CASREWGSGLFDEQYF. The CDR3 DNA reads TGTGCCAGCAGGGAGTGGGGAAGCGGCCTCTTTGACGAGCAGTACTTC.

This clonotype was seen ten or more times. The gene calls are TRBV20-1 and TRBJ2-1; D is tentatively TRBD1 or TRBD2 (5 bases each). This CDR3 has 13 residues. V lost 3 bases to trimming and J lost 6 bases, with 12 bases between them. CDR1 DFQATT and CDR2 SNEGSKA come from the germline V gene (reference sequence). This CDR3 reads CSARGQGVNEQFF. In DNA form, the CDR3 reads TGCAGTGCTAGGGGGCAGGGAGTCAATGAGCAGTTCTTC.

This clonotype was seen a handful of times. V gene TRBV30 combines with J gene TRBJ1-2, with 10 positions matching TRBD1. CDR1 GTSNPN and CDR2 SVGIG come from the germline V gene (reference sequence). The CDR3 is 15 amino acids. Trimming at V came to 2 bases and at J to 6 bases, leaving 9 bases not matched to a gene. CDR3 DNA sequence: TGTGCCTGGAGTCCCCGGACAGGGGGTTGGGATGGCTACACCTTC. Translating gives CAWSPRTGGWDGYTF.

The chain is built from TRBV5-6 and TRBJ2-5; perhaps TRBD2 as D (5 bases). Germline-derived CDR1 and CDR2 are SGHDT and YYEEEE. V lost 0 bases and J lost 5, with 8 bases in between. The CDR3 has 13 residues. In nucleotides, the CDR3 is TGTGCCAGCAGCTTGGACCAGCGGGAGACCCAGTACTTC. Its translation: CASSLDQRETQYF.

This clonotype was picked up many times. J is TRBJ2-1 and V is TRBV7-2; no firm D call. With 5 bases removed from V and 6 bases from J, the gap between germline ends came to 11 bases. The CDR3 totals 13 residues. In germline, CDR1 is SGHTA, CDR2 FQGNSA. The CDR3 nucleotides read TGTGCCAGCAGCCCTTTTATCGCCAATGAGCAGTTCTTC. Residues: CASSPFIANEQFF. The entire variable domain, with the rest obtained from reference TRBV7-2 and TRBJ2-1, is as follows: GAGVSQSPSNKVTEKGKDVELRCDPISGHTALYWYRQSLGQGLEFLIYFQGNSAPDKSGLPSDRFSAERTGGSVSTLTIQRTQQEDSAVYLCASSPFIANEQFFGPGTRLTVL.

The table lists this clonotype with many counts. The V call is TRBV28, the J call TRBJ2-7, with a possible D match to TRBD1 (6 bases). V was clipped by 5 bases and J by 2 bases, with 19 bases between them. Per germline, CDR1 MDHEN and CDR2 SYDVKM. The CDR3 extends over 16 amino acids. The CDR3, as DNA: TGTGCCAGCAGTCCTCACTCCACAGGGTACCCCTACGAGCAGTACTTC. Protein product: CASSPHSTGYPYEQYF.

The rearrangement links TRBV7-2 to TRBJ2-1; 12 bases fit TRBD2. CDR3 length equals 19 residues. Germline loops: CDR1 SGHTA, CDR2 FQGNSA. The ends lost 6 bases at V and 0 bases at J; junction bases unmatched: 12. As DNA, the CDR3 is TGTGCCAGCAGAGGTCGACTAGCGGGGGTGCAGAGCTCCTACAATGAGCAGTTCTTC. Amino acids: CASRGRLAGVQSSYNEQFF.

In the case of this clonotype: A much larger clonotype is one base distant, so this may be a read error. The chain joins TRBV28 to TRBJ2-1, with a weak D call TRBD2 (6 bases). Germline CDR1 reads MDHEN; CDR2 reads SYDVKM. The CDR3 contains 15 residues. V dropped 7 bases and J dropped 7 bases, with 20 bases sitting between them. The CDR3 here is CASTALRAGLNEQFF. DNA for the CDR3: TGTGCCAGCACCGCACTCCGGGCGGGGCTGAATGAGCAGTTCTTC.

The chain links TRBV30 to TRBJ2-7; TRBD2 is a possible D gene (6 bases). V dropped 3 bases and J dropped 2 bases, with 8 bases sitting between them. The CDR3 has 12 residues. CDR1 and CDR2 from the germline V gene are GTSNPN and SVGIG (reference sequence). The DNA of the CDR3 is TGTGCCTGGAGCGGGGGACCCTACGAGCAGTACTTC. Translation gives CAWSGGPYEQYF.

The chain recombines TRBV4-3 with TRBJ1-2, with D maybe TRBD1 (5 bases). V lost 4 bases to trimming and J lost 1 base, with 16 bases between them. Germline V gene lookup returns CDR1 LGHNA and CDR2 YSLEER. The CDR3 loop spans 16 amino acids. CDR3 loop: CASSPEGGGGNYGYTF. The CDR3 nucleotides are TGCGCCAGCAGCCCCGAGGGTGGGGGGGGTAACTATGGCTACACCTTC.